This T cell receptor (beta chain) originates from a study of neoadjuvant anti-PD-1 for oral cavity cancer. Study at large: Before surgery, most patients got three to four biweekly 3 mg/kg nivolumab doses.

Study-wide results and limits: PBMC Gini-index clonality exceeded responders' in non-responders post-nivolumab.

Patients had HPV-negative, locally advanced oral cavity squamous cell carcinoma. Notes on this clone: Antigen specificity is unknown.

CDR1 is MGHRA, CDR2 YSYEKL, per germline. Unmatched junction bases numbered 16, after V lost 3 bases and J lost 7 bases. The CDR3 is 17 residues long. TCRdb keeps only in-frame clones here, not all; method: immunoSEQ multiplex PCR. This table holds tens of thousands of clones, under 85% found once. The source material was PBMCs, sampled before nivolumab (anti-PD-1) treatment. The clonotype was recovered from a person aged 35 to 85 with oral cavity squamous cell carcinoma. The chain recombines TRBV4-1 with TRBJ1-2; 8 nucleotides line up with TRBD1. CDR3 amino acids: CASSQTPGQAAAAGYTF. As DNA, the CDR3 is TGCGCCAGCAGCCAGACTCCGGGACAGGCCGCCGCAGCTGGCTACACCTTC.